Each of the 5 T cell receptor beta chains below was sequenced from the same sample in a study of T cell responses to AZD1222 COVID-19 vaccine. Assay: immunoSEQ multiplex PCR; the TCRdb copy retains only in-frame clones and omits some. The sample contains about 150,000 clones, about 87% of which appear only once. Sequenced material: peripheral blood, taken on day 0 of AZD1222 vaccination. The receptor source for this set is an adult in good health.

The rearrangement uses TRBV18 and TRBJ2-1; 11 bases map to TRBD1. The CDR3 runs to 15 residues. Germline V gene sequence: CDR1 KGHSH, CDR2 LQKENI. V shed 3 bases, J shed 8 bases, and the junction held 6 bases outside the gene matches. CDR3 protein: CASSPGTGGRDEQFF. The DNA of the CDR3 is TGTGCCAGCTCACCCGGGACAGGGGGGCGCGATGAGCAGTTCTTC.

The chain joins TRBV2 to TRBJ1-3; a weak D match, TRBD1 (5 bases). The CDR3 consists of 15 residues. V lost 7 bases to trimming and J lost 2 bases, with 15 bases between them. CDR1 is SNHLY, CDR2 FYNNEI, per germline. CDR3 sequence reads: CASTAGGVTGNTIYF. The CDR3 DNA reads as TGTGCCAGCACTGCCGGGGGGGTGACTGGAAACACCATATATTTT.

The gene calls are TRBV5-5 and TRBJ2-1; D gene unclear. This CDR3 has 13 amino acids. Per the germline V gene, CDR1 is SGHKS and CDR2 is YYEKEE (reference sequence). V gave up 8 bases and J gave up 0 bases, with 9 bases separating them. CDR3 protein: CASLFSSYNEQFF. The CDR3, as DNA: TGTGCCAGTTTATTTAGCTCCTACAATGAGCAGTTCTTC.

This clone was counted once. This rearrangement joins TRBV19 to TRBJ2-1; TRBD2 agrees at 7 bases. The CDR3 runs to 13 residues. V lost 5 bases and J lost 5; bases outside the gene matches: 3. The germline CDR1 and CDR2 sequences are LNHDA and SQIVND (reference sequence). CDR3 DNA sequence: TGTGCCAGTAGTGTCCTAGCGGACAATGAGCAGTTCTTC. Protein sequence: CASSVLADNEQFF. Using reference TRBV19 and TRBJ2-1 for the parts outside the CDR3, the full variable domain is DGGITQSPKYLFRKEGQNVTLSCEQNLNHDAMYWYRQDPGQGLRLIYYSQIVNDFQKGDIAEGYSVSREKKESFPLTVTSAQKNPTAFYLCASSVLADNEQFFGPGTRLTVL.

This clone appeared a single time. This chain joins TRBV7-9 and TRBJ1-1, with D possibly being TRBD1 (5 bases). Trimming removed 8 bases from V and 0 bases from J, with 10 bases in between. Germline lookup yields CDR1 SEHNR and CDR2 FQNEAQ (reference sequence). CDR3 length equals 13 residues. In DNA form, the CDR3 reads TGTGCCAGCCAAAGACAGATGAACACTGAAGCTTTCTTT. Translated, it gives CASQRQMNTEAFF.